These T cell receptor beta chains were read from a single sample in a study of CD8+ T cells in alopecia areata. This table comes from immunoSEQ multiplex PCR, and its TCRdb copy is limited to in-frame clones, with some not included. The sample records a few hundred thousand clones, around two fifths being singletons. The material was CD4+ T cells sorted from blood, obtained around week 37, from a patient treated with tofacitinib. All receptors come from a human donor with alopecia areata. Both conserved end residues are part of each CDR3. The order of the fields is V gene, D gene, J gene, clone size, CDR3 DNA, CDR3 protein. The D gene is left open where the match is weak. The size of a clone is reported for some rows only, either as once, few or many, or as a class for expanded clones.

TRBV7-9,.,TRBJ2-6,.,TGTGCCAGCACGCCCGGGGGGGCCAACGTCCTGACTTTC,CASTPGGANVLTF
TRBV6-6,TRBD1,TRBJ1-5,many,TGTGCCAGCACCTCCGGACAGGGAGGGTATCAGCCCCAGCATTTT,CASTSGQGGYQPQHF
TRBV15,TRBD1,TRBJ1-2,.,TGTGCCACCAGCATCGGGACAGGGATCGGCTACACCTTC,CATSIGTGIGYTF
TRBV29-1,.,TRBJ2-5,many,TGCAGCGAAGACAGCCAAGAGACCCAGTACTTC,CSEDSQETQYF
TRBV23-1,TRBD1,TRBJ2-3,.,TGCGCCAGCAGTCAACGGGGACAGGGTAGGGGAACAGATACGCAGTATTTT,CASSQRGQGRGTDTQYF
TRBV6-1,.,TRBJ2-1,few,TGTGCCAGCACGACTTACAATGAGCAGTTCTTC,CASTTYNEQFF
TRBV4-3,TRBD2,TRBJ2-2,.,TGCGCCAGCAGCCAAGATCGGGTCTTAGCGGGAATCGGGGAGCTGTTTTTT,CASSQDRVLAGIGELFF
TRBV7-2,.,TRBJ2-7,.,TGTGCCAGCAGCTTTTCACGGCAAGCTGAGCAGTACTTC,CASSFSRQAEQYF
TRBV29-1,TRBD2,TRBJ2-3,.,TGCAGCGCCCGGACTAGCGGGAGGGTGACAGATACGCAGTATTTT,CSARTSGRVTDTQYF
TRBV9,TRBD1,TRBJ1-2,.,TGTGCCAGCAGCCGACAGGGGAGGGGCTATGGCTACACCTTC,CASSRQGRGYGYTF
TRBV29-1,TRBD2,TRBJ2-3,few,TGCAGCGTTGAAGATAGCGGGTCATCTCCGTCTACGCAGTATTTT,CSVEDSGSSPSTQYF
TRBV20-1,.,TRBJ2-3,.,TGCAGTGCTGGAGCAGATACGCAGTATTTT,CSAGADTQYF
TRBV2,.,TRBJ1-2,once,TGTGCCAGCAGTCCGCTTACTAACTATGGCTACACCTTC,CASSPLTNYGYTF
TRBV30,TRBD1,TRBJ1-1,.,TGTGCCTGGATGACAGGGTGGAACACTGAAGCTTTCTTT,CAWMTGWNTEAFF
TRBV29-1,.,TRBJ1-2,.,TGCAGCGTTCAAGGCCTACAGGGTATGGACTATGGCTACACCTTC,CSVQGLQGMDYGYTF
TRBV19,TRBD2,TRBJ2-7,.,TGTGCCAGTAGAGGCACTAGCGGGGTCGACGAGCAGTACTTC,CASRGTSGVDEQYF
TRBV7-2,.,TRBJ2-1,few,TGTGCCAGCAGCCCCCAAGGGGGACTAAGGGATGAGCAGTTCTTC,CASSPQGGLRDEQFF
TRBV5-1,.,TRBJ2-2,.,TGCGCCAGCAGCCCCCTTAGTTACACCGGGGAGCTGTTTTTT,CASSPLSYTGELFF
TRBV9,.,TRBJ2-3,few,TGTGCCAGCAGCAATCCCCCAGATACGCAGTATTTT,CASSNPPDTQYF
TRBV30,TRBD1,TRBJ2-7,.,TGTGCCTGGGGGAACAGGGGCGCATCCTACGAGCAGTACTTC,CAWGNRGASYEQYF
TRBV4-2,TRBD2,TRBJ2-1,.,TGTGCCAGCAGCCAAGCGGCTAGCGGGAGTTCGTTCCACAATGAGCAGTTCTTC,CASSQAASGSSFHNEQFF
TRBV2,TRBD2,TRBJ2-7,few,TGTGCCAGAGGTGGACTAGCGGGAGTAGGTGAGCAGTACTTC,CARGGLAGVGEQYF
TRBV4-1,.,TRBJ2-1,.,TGCGCCAGCAGCCAAGAGGGCGGGAAAGCTGAGCAGTTCTTC,CASSQEGGKAEQFF
TRBV29-1,.,TRBJ1-1,.,TGCAGCGTTGCTGTGAACACTGAAGCTTTCTTT,CSVAVNTEAFF
TRBV9,.,TRBJ2-1,.,TGTGCCAGCAGCACGGGCGGCGGCTACAATGAGCAGTTCTTC,CASSTGGGYNEQFF
TRBV7-9,.,TRBJ1-2,.,TGTGCCAGCACCCGGGGGGCCTATGGCTACACCTTC,CASTRGAYGYTF
TRBV5-6,TRBD2,TRBJ2-5,.,TGTGCCAGCAGCCAATCTAGCGGGTTGGAGACCCAGTACTTC,CASSQSSGLETQYF
TRBV27,.,TRBJ1-2,many,TGTGCCAGCAGTTTGTCCCCTCGGGGGAACTATGGCTACACCTTC,CASSLSPRGNYGYTF
TRBV5-1,.,TRBJ2-3,.,TGCGCCAGCAGCTTGGCTGCGGGAAGAGATACGCAGTATTTT,CASSLAAGRDTQYF
TRBV29-1,TRBD2,TRBJ2-7,few,TGCAGCTTTACCGGGACTAGCACAGGCGAGCAGTACTTC,CSFTGTSTGEQYF
TRBV6-5,TRBD1,TRBJ1-2,few,TGTGCCAGCAGTTCATCGGCGGGGACAGGGTATGGAGGCTACACCTTC,CASSSSAGTGYGGYTF
TRBV5-1,.,TRBJ2-2,.,TGCGCCAGCAGCTTGGGACAAACCAGCGGGGAGCTGTTTTTT,CASSLGQTSGELFF
TRBV2,.,TRBJ2-4,.,TGTGCCAGCAGCGAAATCATTCAGTACTTC,CASSEIIQYF
TRBV28,.,TRBJ2-2,.,TGTGCCAGCAGTTTTGGAGGGGCCAACACCGGGGAGCTGTTTTTT,CASSFGGANTGELFF
TRBV2,TRBD2,TRBJ2-7,few,TGTGCCAGCAGCGCATGCGGGACTAGCTCGTGCAAGCAGTACTTC,CASSACGTSSCKQYF
TRBV7-8,.,TRBJ1-1,few,TGTGCCAGCAGCTCCAGACAGGCTTCAAGGGAAGCTTTCTTT,CASSSRQASREAFF
TRBV6-5,TRBD2,TRBJ2-5,.,TGTGCCAGCAGCCGGCGGGAGCCCTCCGAGACCCAGTACTTC,CASSRREPSETQYF
TRBV30,.,TRBJ2-5,.,TGTGCCTGGAGTGTCGGGTGGGTTCAAGAGACCCAGTACTTC,CAWSVGWVQETQYF
TRBV4-2,TRBD2,TRBJ2-1,.,TGTGCCAGCAGCCAAGATGGGGGAGGGACTAGCGAAAATGAGCAGTTCTTC,CASSQDGGGTSENEQFF